The clone carrying this T cell receptor beta chain was recorded only once. The protocol was immunoSEQ multiplex PCR, while the TCRdb copy is restricted to in-frame clones and leaves out a portion. Found here are 100,000 to 150,000 clones, 70% to 90% of them singletons; the top ten hold roughly 1.9%. The ends lost 2 bases at V and 4 bases at J; junction bases unmatched: 6. There are 16 residues in the CDR3. Germline V lookup: CDR1 MDHEN, CDR2 SYDVKM. The data belong to a study of cytotoxic CD8 clonotypes in ibrutinib-treated CLL. The receptor was isolated from a human donor with chronic lymphocytic leukemia. V gene TRBV28 combines with J gene TRBJ2-7; 12 positions match TRBD2. The starting material was PBMCs, obtained after 24 months of ibrutinib treatment. CDR3 region: CASSLQGLAGRYEQYF. The CDR3 DNA reads TGTGCCAGCAGTTTACAAGGACTAGCGGGAAGGTACGAGCAGTACTTC.